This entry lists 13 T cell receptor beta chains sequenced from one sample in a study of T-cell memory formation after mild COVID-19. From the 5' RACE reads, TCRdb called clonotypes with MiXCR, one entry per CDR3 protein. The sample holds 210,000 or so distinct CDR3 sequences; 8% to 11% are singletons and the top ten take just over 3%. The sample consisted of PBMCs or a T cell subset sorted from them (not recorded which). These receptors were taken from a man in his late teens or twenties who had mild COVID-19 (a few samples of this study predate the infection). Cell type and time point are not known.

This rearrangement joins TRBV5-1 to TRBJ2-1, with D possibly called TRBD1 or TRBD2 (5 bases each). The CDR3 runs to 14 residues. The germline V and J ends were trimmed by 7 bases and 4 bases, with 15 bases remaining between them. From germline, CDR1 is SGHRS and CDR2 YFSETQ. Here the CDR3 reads CASGRDRQYNEQFF. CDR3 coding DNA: TGCGCCAGCGGCCGGGACCGACAGTACAATGAGCAGTTCTTC.

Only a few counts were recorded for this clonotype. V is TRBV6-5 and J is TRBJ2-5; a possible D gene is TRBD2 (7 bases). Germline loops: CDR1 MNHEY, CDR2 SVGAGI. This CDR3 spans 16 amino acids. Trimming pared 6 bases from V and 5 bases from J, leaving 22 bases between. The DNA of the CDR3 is TGTGCCAGCAGATCCCCCTCTCGGGGGGCCGATGAGACCCAGTACTTC. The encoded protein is CASRSPSRGADETQYF.

The CDR3 DNA reads TGCAGTGCTAGAGAGTCCGGGGGGAGAGGGTATGGCTACACCTTC. The encoded protein is CSARESGGRGYGYTF. The chain links TRBV20-1 to TRBJ1-2, with D possibly TRBD1 on 5 matching bases. The V end lost 0 bases, the J end lost 5 bases, and 16 bases lay between the germline ends. Germline CDR1 reads DFQATT; CDR2 reads SNEGSKA (reference sequence). The CDR3 loop spans 15 amino acids.

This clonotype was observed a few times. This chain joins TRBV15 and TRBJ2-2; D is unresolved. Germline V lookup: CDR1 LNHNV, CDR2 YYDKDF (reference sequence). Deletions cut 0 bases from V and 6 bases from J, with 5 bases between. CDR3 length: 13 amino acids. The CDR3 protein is CATSRDYAGELFF. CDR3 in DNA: TGTGCCACCAGCAGAGATTATGCCGGGGAGCTGTTTTTT.

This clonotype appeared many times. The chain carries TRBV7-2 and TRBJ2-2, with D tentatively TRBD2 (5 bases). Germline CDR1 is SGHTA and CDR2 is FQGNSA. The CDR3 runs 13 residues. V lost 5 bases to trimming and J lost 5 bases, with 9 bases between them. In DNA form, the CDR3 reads TGTGCCAGCAGCGGAGCGGTGACCGGGGAGCTGTTTTTT. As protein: CASSGAVTGELFF.

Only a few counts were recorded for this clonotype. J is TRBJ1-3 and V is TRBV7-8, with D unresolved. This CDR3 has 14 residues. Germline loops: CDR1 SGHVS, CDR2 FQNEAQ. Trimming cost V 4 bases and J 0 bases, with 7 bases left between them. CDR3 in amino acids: CASSSGYSGNTIYF. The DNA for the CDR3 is TGTGCCAGCAGCTCAGGTTACTCTGGAAACACCATATATTTT.

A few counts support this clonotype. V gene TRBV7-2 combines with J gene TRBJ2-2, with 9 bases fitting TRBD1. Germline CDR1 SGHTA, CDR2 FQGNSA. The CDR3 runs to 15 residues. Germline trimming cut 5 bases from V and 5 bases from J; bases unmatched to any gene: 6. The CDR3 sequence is CASSSRDRVTGELFF. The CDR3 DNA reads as TGTGCCAGCAGCAGCCGGGACAGGGTAACCGGGGAGCTGTTTTTT.

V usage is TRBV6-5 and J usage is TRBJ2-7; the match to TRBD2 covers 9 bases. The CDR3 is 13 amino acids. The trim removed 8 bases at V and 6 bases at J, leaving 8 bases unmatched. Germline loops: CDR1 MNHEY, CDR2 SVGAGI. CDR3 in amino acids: CASPRASGAEQYV. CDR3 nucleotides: TGTGCCAGCCCCCGGGCTAGCGGGGCCGAGCAGTACGTC.

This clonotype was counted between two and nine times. The CDR3 here is CASSLHSGQVPTGELFF. The CDR3 DNA follows: TGCGCCAGCAGCTTGCATAGCGGGCAGGTGCCCACCGGGGAGCTGTTTTTT. This chain uses TRBV5-1 with TRBJ2-2, with 7 bases that match TRBD2. The germline V gene encodes CDR1 SGHRS and CDR2 YFSETQ. The CDR3 contains 17 residues. V shed 1 base and J 4 bases; nucleotides not matched to a gene: 10. The variable domain in full, with the rest retrieved from reference TRBV5-1 and TRBJ2-2, is KAGVTQTPRYLIKTRGQQVTLSCSPISGHRSVSWYQQTPGQGLQFLFEYFSETQRNKGNFPGRFSGRQFSNSRSEMNVSTLELGDSALYLCASSLHSGQVPTGELFFGEGSRLTVL.

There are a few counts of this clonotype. CDR3 loop: CSVEGGADTQYF. Here the CDR3 DNA reads TGCAGCGTTGAGGGGGGAGCAGATACGCAGTATTTT. The chain uses TRBV29-1 and TRBJ2-3; a weak D match, TRBD2 (6 bases). The V end was cut by 3 bases, the J end by 4 bases, with 8 bases between. The V gene's germline CDR1 is SQVTM and CDR2 ANQGSEA. The CDR3 spans 12 residues.

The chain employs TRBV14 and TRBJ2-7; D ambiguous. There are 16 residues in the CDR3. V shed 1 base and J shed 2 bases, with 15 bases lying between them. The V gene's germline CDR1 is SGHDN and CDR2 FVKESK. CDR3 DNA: TGTGCCAGCAGCCAAGCTTCGCAGTTAGGTCCCTACGAGCAGTACTTC. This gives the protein CASSQASQLGPYEQYF.

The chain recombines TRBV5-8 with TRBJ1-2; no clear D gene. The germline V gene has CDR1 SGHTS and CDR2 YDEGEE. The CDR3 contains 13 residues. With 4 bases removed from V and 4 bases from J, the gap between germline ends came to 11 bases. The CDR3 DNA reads TGTGCCAGCAGCGCCTACGGAACCTATGGCTACACCTTC. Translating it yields CASSAYGTYGYTF.

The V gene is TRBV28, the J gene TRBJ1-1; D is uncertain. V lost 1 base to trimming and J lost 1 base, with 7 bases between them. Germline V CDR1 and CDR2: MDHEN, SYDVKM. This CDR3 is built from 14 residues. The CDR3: CASSLFQRNTEAFF. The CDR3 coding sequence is TGTGCCAGCAGTTTATTCCAACGGAACACTGAAGCTTTCTTT.